This T cell receptor (beta chain) is drawn from a study of blood T cell repertoires in COVID-19. Study in general: The analysed material was cDNA or gDNA that came from T cells, B-cell-depleted T cells, or PBMCs.

Sequencing was performed with immunoSEQ multiplex PCR; in TCRdb, only in-frame clones are kept and a portion is missing. The top ten clones hold roughly 20% of a sample with around 160,000 clones, about 80% of them seen once. The sample holds a few counts of this clone. CDR3 size: 15 residues. V lost 3 bases to trimming and J lost 3 bases; unmatched junction nucleotides: 4. Germline V gene sequence: CDR1 SQVTM, CDR2 ANQGSEA. The origin of this receptor is a woman of 80 years or more with acute or convalescent COVID-19. Sample: peripheral blood. The J gene is TRBJ2-3, the V gene TRBV29-1, with 12 nucleotides matching TRBD2. CDR3: CSVDSSGGATDTQYF. CDR3 nucleotide sequence: TGCAGCGTTGACTCTAGCGGGGGGGCAACAGATACGCAGTATTTT.